A single sample gave rise to the 5 T cell receptor beta chains below, sequenced in a study of blood T cell repertoires in COVID-19. Repertoires were generated with immunoSEQ multiplex PCR, while TCRdb's copy carries only in-frame clones and drops some. This sample has roughly 250,000 clones, with roughly 85% found just once. Input material: PBMCs or T cells enriched from blood (not recorded which). The source of these receptors is a woman between 45 and 65 years old who had recovered from COVID-19.

The CDR3 here is CATSRDYRARDTEAFF. CDR3 in DNA: TGTGCCACCAGCAGAGATTACCGGGCCAGGGACACTGAAGCTTTCTTT. The V call is TRBV15, the J call TRBJ1-1; D may be TRBD1 (5 bases). Germline V gene lookup returns CDR1 LNHNV and CDR2 YYDKDF (reference sequence). The CDR3 has 16 residues. V lost 0 bases and J 3 bases, leaving 14 bases between the germline ends.

The CDR3 nucleotides read TGTGCCAGCAGCTTCCAAGGACAGGGTGACACTGAAGCTTTCTTT. Its protein is CASSFQGQGDTEAFF. This chain joins TRBV5-4 and TRBJ1-1, with TRBD1 identical over 8 bases. Per germline, CDR1 SGHNT and CDR2 YYREEE (reference sequence). The ends lost 2 bases at V and 3 bases at J; junction bases unmatched: 6. The CDR3 spans 15 residues. The variable domain in full, completed from reference TRBV5-4 and TRBJ1-1, reads ETGVTQSPTHLIKTRGQQVTLRCSSQSGHNTVSWYQQALGQGPQFIFQYYREEENGRGNFPPRFSGLQFPNYSSELNVNALELDDSALYLCASSFQGQGDTEAFFGQGTRLTVV.

The V and J genes are TRBV28 and TRBJ2-1; maybe TRBD1 (6 bases). Trimming left V 5 bases short and J 10 bases short, with 21 bases between. The germline V gene has CDR1 MDHEN and CDR2 SYDVKM. This CDR3 comprises 15 residues. CDR3 amino acids: CASSPRDIVVGEQFF. For the CDR3, the DNA is TGTGCCAGCAGTCCCCGGGACATAGTGGTGGGCGAGCAGTTCTTC.

This sequence joins TRBV7-9 and TRBJ1-5; no clear D. This CDR3 has 16 amino acids. Germline V gene data show CDR1 as SEHNR and CDR2 as FQNEAQ (reference sequence). The V end was cut by 3 bases, the J end by 7 bases, with 19 bases between. CDR3 residues: CASSLGASMGSQPQHF. CDR3 DNA: TGTGCCAGCAGCTTGGGTGCCAGCATGGGTAGCCAGCCCCAGCATTTT.

The rearrangement links TRBV7-9 to TRBJ1-1; 7 bases agree with TRBD1. This CDR3 is built from 13 residues. The J segment lost 5 bases and the V segment lost 5 bases, leaving 5 bases of the junction unmatched. From germline, CDR1 is SEHNR and CDR2 FQNEAQ (reference sequence). This CDR3 reads CASSQDRETEAFF. The CDR3 DNA is TGTGCCAGCAGCCAAGACAGGGAGACTGAAGCTTTCTTT.